The rows below give T cell receptor beta chains drawn from one sample of a study of beta chain features in type 1 diabetes. The assay was immunoSEQ multiplex PCR, and TCRdb's table has in-frame clones only and misses some. Of 200,000 to 250,000 clones detected, around 14% appear once; the ten largest clones hold about 0.027%. Sequencing input: naive CD4+ T cells from blood. These receptors were obtained from a woman aged 40 to 50 in good health. Both conserved end residues are part of each CDR3. D genes are given only for firm matches. Rows give clone size only sometimes, using once, few, many, or a class for an expanded clone.

d_call j_call v_call clone_size cdr3_aa cdr3_nt
. TRBJ1-2 TRBV27 . CASSLQGSYGYTF TGTGCCAGCAGTTTACAGGGTAGTTATGGCTACACCTTC
. TRBJ1-4 TRBV2 . CASRAVATNEKLFF TGTGCCAGCAGGGCGGTAGCAACTAATGAAAAACTGTTTTTT
. TRBJ1-2 TRBV7-2 few CASSPPDKVFYGYTF TGTGCCAGCAGCCCTCCGGACAAAGTTTTCTATGGCTACACCTTC
TRBD1 TRBJ1-1 TRBV10-3 few CAISESNFPRGRMNTEAFF TGTGCCATCAGTGAGTCGAATTTTCCAAGGGGGCGGATGAACACTGAAGCTTTCTTT
TRBD1 TRBJ1-2 TRBV4-1 . CASSQVSRQGPYGYTF TGCGCCAGCAGCCAAGTCAGTAGACAGGGACCCTATGGCTACACCTTC
TRBD1 TRBJ1-5 TRBV7-8 few CASSLDPGQGDQPQHF TGTGCCAGCAGCTTAGACCCGGGACAGGGGGATCAGCCCCAGCATTTT
TRBD1 TRBJ2-3 TRBV6-1 . CASSQDRGPDTQYF TGTGCCAGCAGTCAAGACAGGGGCCCAGATACGCAGTATTTT
TRBD1 TRBJ1-6 TRBV7-6 . CASSSGQSNSPLHF TGTGCCAGCAGTTCGGGACAGAGTAATTCACCCCTCCACTTT
TRBD1 TRBJ2-5 TRBV4-1 few CASSQPPPRGRMETQYF TGCGCCAGCAGCCAACCCCCCCCGAGGGGGCGTATGGAGACCCAGTACTTC
TRBD1 TRBJ1-1 TRBV7-2 . CASSRDRGPTEAFF TGTGCCAGCAGCCGCGACAGGGGACCTACTGAAGCTTTCTTT
. TRBJ2-1 TRBV5-1 . CASSLGLGTNNEQFF TGCGCCAGCAGCCTTGGTCTAGGGACAAACAATGAGCAGTTCTTC
. TRBJ1-6 TRBV28 . CATRPHRRGSPLHF TGTGCCACCCGTCCACACCGGCGGGGTTCACCCCTCCACTTT
. TRBJ2-7 TRBV10-3 few CAISERLISSEQYF TGTGCCATCAGTGAGCGCCTAATTTCCTCCGAGCAGTACTTC
TRBD2 TRBJ2-5 TRBV5-1 . CASSPRGLTETQYF TGCGCCAGCAGCCCACGGGGACTAACAGAGACCCAGTACTTC
. TRBJ1-1 TRBV19 . CASKVERVTEAFF TGTGCCAGCAAGGTGGAACGGGTCACTGAAGCTTTCTTT
TRBD1 TRBJ1-6 TRBV7-2 . CASSLGDRAPYNSPLHF TGTGCCAGCAGCTTAGGAGACAGGGCCCCCTATAATTCACCCCTCCACTTT
TRBD1 TRBJ1-5 TRBV7-2 . CASSPDRGQDQPQHF TGTGCCAGCAGCCCCGACAGGGGGCAAGATCAGCCCCAGCATTTT
TRBD1 TRBJ1-6 TRBV4-1 . CASSQGIGQGDSPLHF TGCGCCAGCAGCCAAGGGATCGGACAGGGGGATTCACCCCTCCACTTT
TRBD2 TRBJ2-7 TRBV19 . CASSMGSGGTYEQYF TGTGCCAGTAGTATGGGTAGCGGGGGAACCTACGAGCAGTACTTC
. TRBJ1-5 TRBV4-1 . CASSQVPGGQPQHF TGCGCCAGCAGCCAAGTCCCGGGCGGGCAGCCCCAGCATTTT
TRBD1 TRBJ1-2 TRBV19 . CASSGTGYGYTF TGTGCCAGTAGCGGGACAGGGTATGGCTACACCTTC
TRBD1 TRBJ1-5 TRBV7-2 . CASSSSRDRGLGQPQHF TGTGCCAGCAGCTCCAGCCGGGACAGGGGGCTGGGTCAGCCCCAGCATTTT
TRBD2 TRBJ2-1 TRBV6-6 . CASSRAGGDYNEQFF TGTGCCAGCAGCCGAGCGGGGGGAGACTACAATGAGCAGTTCTTC
. TRBJ2-7 TRBV6-6 . CASSYSTGASGYEQYF TGTGCCAGCAGTTACTCGACCGGCGCTTCGGGCTACGAGCAGTACTTC
. TRBJ1-5 TRBV7-2 . CASSSRQLNQPQHF TGTGCCAGCAGCTCGCGACAGCTAAATCAGCCCCAGCATTTT
TRBD1 TRBJ2-7 TRBV11-2 . CASSPPYQTGRSYEQYF TGTGCCAGCAGCCCCCCATACCAGACAGGGCGCTCCTACGAGCAGTACTTC
TRBD1 TRBJ2-7 TRBV5-6 . CASSLVVVGTGSYEQYF TGTGCCAGCAGCTTGGTTGTGGTCGGGACAGGGTCCTACGAGCAGTACTTC
TRBD1 TRBJ2-5 TRBV9 . CASSVVRGLGETQYF TGTGCCAGCAGCGTCGTCAGGGGGCTAGGGGAGACCCAGTACTTC
TRBD2 TRBJ2-5 TRBV19 . CASSGTSGGQETQYF TGTGCCAGTAGCGGGACTAGCGGGGGCCAAGAGACCCAGTACTTC
TRBD1 TRBJ1-2 TRBV5-6 . CASSPGQGKYGYTF TGTGCCAGCAGCCCCGGACAGGGCAAGTATGGCTACACCTTC
TRBD2 TRBJ2-3 TRBV7-2 few CASSLGLAPDTQYF TGTGCCAGCAGCTTAGGACTAGCCCCAGATACGCAGTATTTT
TRBD1 TRBJ2-5 TRBV5-4 . CASGTAAQETQYF TGTGCCAGCGGGACAGCTGCTCAAGAGACCCAGTACTTC
TRBD1 TRBJ2-2 TRBV7-2 . CASSSDRADGELFF TGTGCCAGCAGCTCGGACAGGGCGGACGGGGAGCTGTTTTTT
TRBD2 TRBJ2-3 TRBV18 . CASSPNLAAERMRTDTQYF TGTGCCAGCTCACCCAACCTAGCGGCGGAGAGAATGCGCACAGATACGCAGTATTTT
. TRBJ2-7 TRBV19 . CASSIRGGPSYEQYF TGTGCCAGTAGTATAAGGGGCGGACCTTCCTACGAGCAGTACTTC
TRBD1 TRBJ1-2 TRBV6-5 once CASSYRQGGGYTF TGTGCCAGCAGTTACCGTCAGGGGGGAGGCTACACCTTC
TRBD2 TRBJ2-3 TRBV2 once CASSEERGTWTDTQYF TGTGCCAGCAGTGAGGAGCGGGGCACATGGACAGATACGCAGTATTTT
TRBD2 TRBJ2-5 TRBV9 few CASSVAGGLVETQYF TGTGCCAGCAGCGTAGCGGGGGGGCTTGTAGAGACCCAGTACTTC
TRBD1 TRBJ1-3 TRBV7-9 few CASSPLLGQNRNTIYF TGTGCCAGCAGCCCACTTTTGGGACAGAATAGAAACACCATATATTTT
. TRBJ2-7 TRBV18 few CASSPPGTGYEQYF TGTGCCAGCTCACCACCGGGAACAGGGTACGAGCAGTACTTC
. TRBJ2-6 TRBV27 many CASSLFADSGANVLTF TGTGCCAGCAGTTTATTTGCGGACTCTGGGGCCAACGTCCTGACTTTC
. TRBJ2-3 TRBV5-5 . CASSLAPIGDYTQYF TGTGCCAGCAGCTTGGCCCCCATAGGGGATTATACGCAGTATTTT
TRBD2 TRBJ2-7 TRBV10-2 . CASSYPGLDSYEQYF TGCGCCAGCAGTTATCCGGGACTAGACTCCTACGAGCAGTACTTC
. TRBJ2-3 TRBV6-1 . CASGRRDSTDTQYF TGTGCCAGCGGCCGACGGGATAGCACAGATACGCAGTATTTT
TRBD2 TRBJ2-1 TRBV11-2 few CASTTQTSGYNEQFF TGTGCCAGCACTACCCAGACTAGCGGATACAATGAGCAGTTCTTC
. TRBJ2-7 TRBV7-7 few CASSLQVSYEQYF TGTGCCAGCAGCTTACAGGTCTCCTACGAGCAGTACTTC
TRBD1 TRBJ1-5 TRBV2 . CASKGQLYGDQPQHF TGTGCCAGCAAGGGACAGCTATATGGGGATCAGCCCCAGCATTTT
TRBD2 TRBJ2-7 TRBV7-2 . CASSSRGEYYEQYF TGTGCCAGCAGTTCCCGGGGGGAGTACTACGAGCAGTACTTC
. TRBJ1-1 TRBV2 few CARLSTGKNTEAFF TGTGCCAGACTATCTACAGGGAAAAACACTGAAGCTTTCTTT
. TRBJ1-2 TRBV9 . CASSQGLTGNYGYTF TGTGCCAGCAGCCAAGGACTTACAGGGAACTATGGCTACACCTTC
TRBD2 TRBJ2-7 TRBV4-2 . CASSQGTSAYEQYF TGTGCCAGCAGCCAAGGGACTAGCGCGTACGAGCAGTACTTC
TRBD1 TRBJ1-5 TRBV5-6 . CASSQGQGGQPQHF TGTGCCAGCAGCCAAGGACAGGGCGGTCAGCCCCAGCATTTT
TRBD1 TRBJ2-6 TRBV6-5 . CASSFGTGPTTNVLTF TGTGCCAGCAGTTTCGGGACAGGCCCTACGACCAACGTCCTGACTTTC
. TRBJ1-2 TRBV19 . CASSELAGRGGYTF TGTGCCAGTAGTGAGCTAGCAGGGAGGGGTGGCTACACCTTC
. TRBJ2-7 TRBV4-3 . CASSLTAGEQYF TGCGCCAGCAGTCTTACGGCGGGCGAGCAGTACTTC
. TRBJ2-1 TRBV5-4 few CASSFVSSADEQFF TGTGCCAGCAGCTTTGTCAGTTCCGCGGATGAGCAGTTCTTC
TRBD1 TRBJ1-2 TRBV7-2 . CASSPGQGLGYTF TGTGCCAGCAGCCCAGGACAGGGCCTCGGCTACACCTTC
. TRBJ1-5 TRBV7-6 . CASSLGGDNQPQHF TGTGCCAGCAGCTTAGGGGGGGACAATCAGCCCCAGCATTTT